One and the same sample provided the 9 T cell receptor beta chains below, sequenced in a study of CXCR3-negative and CXCR3-positive naive CD8 T cells. Preparation of TRB cDNA libraries relied on 5' RACE carrying UMI labels. TCRdb reprocessed the 5' RACE reads and keeps a single row for each CDR3 protein, giving no DNA. The sample totals roughly 8,000 distinct CDR3 sequences. Sequencing used naive CXCR3- CD8+ T cells from blood. Subset here: CD45RO-CCR7+CD27+CD95- naive CD8+ T cells lacking CXCR3 (TNR3-). The receptors here all came from a human donor in good health. Some clones in this sample may be carry-over from other donors' samples.

This clonotype ranks as medium-sized in terms of frequency. The chain links TRBV29-1 to TRBJ2-7. Germline CDR1 is SQVTM and CDR2 is ANQGSEA. The CDR3 spans 13 residues. The chain's CDR3 is CSVDTSESYEQYF.

Judged by frequency, this clonotype is medium-sized. The genes are TRBV20-1 and TRBJ2-7; TCRdb's assignment of TRBD1 cannot be checked, as there is no DNA. Germline-derived CDR1 and CDR2 are DFQATT and SNEGSKA (reference sequence). The CDR3 has 14 amino acids. CDR3 sequence reads: CSARGAHRPYEQYF.

This chain uses TRBV24-1 with TRBJ1-1. Germline loops: CDR1 KGHDR, CDR2 SFDVKD. CDR3 size: 11 residues. CDR3 protein: CATSDSTEAFF.

The V and J genes are TRBV20-1 and TRBJ2-1; TCRdb's D call of TRBD2 is untestable without DNA. This CDR3 comprises 14 residues. CDR1 is DFQATT and CDR2 is SNEGSKA in the germline V gene (reference sequence). Here the CDR3 reads CSALNQRAEDEQFF.

Its frequency marks this clonotype as medium-sized. The chain is built from TRBV4-2 and TRBJ2-2; TCRdb's D call of TRBD1 is untestable without DNA. Germline CDR1 LGHNA, CDR2 YNFKEQ. The CDR3 loop spans 16 amino acids. CDR3 residues: CASSPATGANTGELFF.

The V gene is TRBV9, the J gene TRBJ2-1; TCRdb picks TRBD2, but there is no DNA to check that call. The CDR3 sequence is 17 residues long. Per the germline V gene, CDR1 is SGDLS and CDR2 is YYNGEE. CDR3 region: CASSPGLAGSSYNEQFF.

The chain joins TRBV29-1 to TRBJ2-3; there is no DNA to check the TCRdb D call of TRBD1. The germline V gene has CDR1 SQVTM and CDR2 ANQGSEA. The CDR3 sequence is 15 residues long. The CDR3 protein is CSVEGQAPALDTQYF.

Its frequency marks this clonotype as medium-sized. This chain links TRBV7-2 with TRBJ1-2; TCRdb reports TRBD1, a call that lacks DNA to check it against. The CDR3 runs 14 residues. CDR1 and CDR2 from the germline V gene are SGHTA and FQGNSA. The CDR3 protein is CASSPLTGNYGYTF.

According to its frequency, this clonotype is medium-sized. The chain couples TRBV19 to TRBJ1-1. CDR1 is LNHDA, CDR2 SQIVND, per germline (reference sequence). The CDR3 totals 12 residues. CDR3 amino acids: CASRRGMTEAFF.